Each of the 19 T cell receptor beta chains below was sequenced from the same sample in a study of T-cell memory formation after mild COVID-19. TCRdb independently ran MiXCR on the 5' RACE reads; one entry per CDR3 protein. The table shows 400,000 or so distinct CDR3 sequences, with over 15% occurring only once. Material for sequencing was PBMCs or a T cell subset sorted from them (not recorded which). The origin of the receptors is an adult woman who had mild COVID-19 (a few samples of this study predate the infection). Cell type and time point are not known.

The genes are TRBV9 and TRBJ2-5, with D possibly being TRBD1 (5 bases). The CDR3 extends over 15 amino acids. Germline V gives CDR1 SGDLS, CDR2 YYNGEE. The V and J ends lost 4 bases and 0 bases respectively, with 13 bases between them. CDR3 loop: CASSPRQLYQETQYF. The DNA of the CDR3 is TGTGCCAGCAGCCCCAGACAGCTGTACCAAGAGACCCAGTACTTC.

Ten or more counts support this clonotype. The genes are TRBV5-1 and TRBJ2-3; TRBD2 aligns across 8 bases. This CDR3 comprises 14 residues. With 3 bases clipped from V and 5 bases from J, the junction kept 5 bases outside the gene matches. CDR1 is SGHRS and CDR2 is YFSETQ in the germline V gene. The CDR3 spells CASSSSGTRDTQYF. CDR3 coding DNA: TGCGCCAGCAGCTCCTCCGGGACTAGAGATACGCAGTATTTT.

The chain recombines TRBV29-1 with TRBJ1-4; D is possibly TRBD1 (5 bases). V gave up 3 bases and J gave up 7 bases, with 12 bases separating them. Germline V lookup: CDR1 SQVTM, CDR2 ANQGSEA. The CDR3 extends over 13 amino acids. DNA of the CDR3: TGCAGCGTTGATAGGGGCCAGGGTGAAAAACTGTTTTTT. As protein: CSVDRGQGEKLFF.

V is TRBV28 and J is TRBJ2-3; no reliable D call. This CDR3 is 15 amino acids long. Germline V gives CDR1 MDHEN, CDR2 SYDVKM. V gave up 5 bases and J gave up 0 bases, with 12 bases separating them. The CDR3 bases are TGTGCCAGCAGTCCCAGCCAGGATAGCACAGATACGCAGTATTTT. It yields the protein CASSPSQDSTDTQYF.

The chain is built from TRBV20-1 and TRBJ2-1, with TRBD1 matching 7 bases. The CDR3 consists of 13 residues. Losses at the gene ends were 5 bases for V and 2 bases for J; bases not matched to a gene: 3. Germline CDR1 is DFQATT and CDR2 is SNEGSKA (reference sequence). CDR3 in DNA: TGCAGTGCTGGGACAGTCCCCTACAATGAGCAGTTCTTC. Its protein is CSAGTVPYNEQFF.

This clonotype showed up many times. The chain couples TRBV5-1 to TRBJ2-1; D is undetermined. The CDR3 spans 16 residues. The V end lost 4 bases, the J end lost 2 bases, and 16 bases lay between the germline ends. Germline CDR1 reads SGHRS; CDR2 reads YFSETQ. As DNA, the CDR3 is TGCGCCAGCAGCGTGCCGCCCCCGCCCCCCTACAATGAGCAGTTCTTC. Protein sequence: CASSVPPPPPYNEQFF.

This clonotype has more than one count but fewer than ten. The V call is TRBV27, the J call TRBJ1-1; D is ambiguous. Per the germline V gene, CDR1 is MNHEY and CDR2 is SMNVEV (reference sequence). V was cut by 4 bases and J by 5 bases, with 17 bases left in between. The CDR3 has 15 amino acids. The CDR3: CASSSYEDPSTEAFF. Here the CDR3 DNA reads TGTGCCAGCAGTTCCTATGAGGACCCCTCAACTGAAGCTTTCTTT.

The V gene is TRBV15, the J gene TRBJ2-3, with 10 bases that match TRBD2. V dropped 5 bases and J dropped 2; count of bases not matched to a gene: 1. The germline V gene encodes CDR1 LNHNV and CDR2 YYDKDF (reference sequence). The CDR3 has 14 amino acids. The CDR3 coding sequence is TGTGCCACCAGCGGACTAGCGGACACAGATACGCAGTATTTT. Amino acids: CATSGLADTDTQYF.

This clonotype has only a few counts. The chain is built from TRBV9 and TRBJ1-5, with 7 bases that match TRBD1. Unmatched junction bases numbered 11, after V lost 7 bases and J lost 1 base. CDR1 is SGDLS and CDR2 is YYNGEE in the germline V gene. This CDR3 region has 16 residues. Written as DNA, the CDR3 is TGTGCCAGCGGGGACAGCCCGGAGGGGAGCAATCAGCCCCAGCATTTT. Amino acids: CASGDSPEGSNQPQHF.

This clonotype showed up just a few times. The chain uses TRBV6-2 or TRBV6-3 and TRBJ1-2; D unresolved. Germline-derived CDR1 and CDR2 are MNHEY and SVGEGT. This CDR3 is 13 amino acids long. The V end lost 3 bases, the J end lost 5 bases, and 10 bases lay between the germline ends. The CDR3 sequence is CASSYSASYGYTF. The CDR3 nucleotides read TGTGCCAGCAGTTATTCCGCATCGTATGGCTACACCTTC.

The gene calls are TRBV5-1 and TRBJ2-7, with TRBD1 matching 10 bases. CDR1 is SGHRS and CDR2 is YFSETQ in the germline V gene. V dropped 1 base and J dropped 6; count of bases not matched to a gene: 4. The CDR3 has 14 residues. The CDR3 sequence: CASSLRQGAGEQYF. For the CDR3, the DNA is TGCGCCAGCAGCTTGAGACAGGGGGCAGGCGAGCAGTACTTC.

This clonotype occurred a few times. J is TRBJ2-5 and V is TRBV5-1; D perhaps matches TRBD1 (6 bases). V was trimmed by 6 bases and J by 4 bases, leaving 19 bases between them. The CDR3 consists of 15 residues. Germline V gene sequence: CDR1 SGHRS, CDR2 YFSETQ. The CDR3 protein is CASKAGASGPETQYF. The CDR3 nucleotides read TGCGCCAGCAAAGCAGGGGCGAGCGGACCAGAGACCCAGTACTTC. The full variable domain, its missing parts supplied by reference TRBV5-1 and TRBJ2-5, is KAGVTQTPRYLIKTRGQQVTLSCSPISGHRSVSWYQQTPGQGLQFLFEYFSETQRNKGNFPGRFSGRQFSNSRSEMNVSTLELGDSALYLCASKAGASGPETQYFGPGTRLLVL.

The chain carries TRBV7-9 and TRBJ1-2; D is uncertain. The CDR3 spans 13 residues. Germline V gene data show CDR1 as SEHNR and CDR2 as FQNEAQ (reference sequence). V lost 5 bases and J lost 13, with 20 bases in between. CDR3 sequence reads: CASSPPKSIRSTF. DNA of the CDR3: TGTGCCAGCAGCCCCCCGAAGTCTATTCGGTCCACCTTC.

The table lists this clonotype with a few counts. This chain connects TRBV20-1 to TRBJ2-7; the D gene is possibly TRBD2 (5 bases). Per the germline V gene, CDR1 is DFQATT and CDR2 is SNEGSKA (reference sequence). The CDR3 covers 14 residues. V was trimmed by 1 base and J by 1 base, leaving 11 bases between them. The CDR3 is CSARGRSESYEQYF. CDR3 sequence (DNA): TGCAGTGCTAGAGGACGTAGCGAGTCCTACGAGCAGTACTTC.

This clonotype was observed a handful of times. The rearrangement joins TRBV24-1 to TRBJ2-5, with 8 bases identical to TRBD2. Per the germline V gene, CDR1 is KGHDR and CDR2 is SFDVKD. CDR3 length: 14 residues. J gave up 5 bases and V 9 bases, and 10 bases lay outside the gene matches. CDR3 in amino acids: CATAPGGALETQYF. The CDR3 DNA follows: TGTGCCACCGCCCCGGGGGGGGCCCTTGAGACCCAGTACTTC.

This clonotype was detected a few times. This sequence joins TRBV29-1 and TRBJ2-3; no definite D call. The CDR3 is 11 residues long. CDR1 is SQVTM, CDR2 ANQGSEA, per germline. Trimming removed 6 bases at V and 6 bases at J, with 10 bases between. CDR3 sequence: CSVRPKDTQYF. The CDR3, as DNA: TGCAGCGTGAGGCCCAAGGATACGCAGTATTTT.

The chain links TRBV2 to TRBJ1-5; weak D call: TRBD1 (6 bases). Germline V gene sequence: CDR1 SNHLY, CDR2 FYNNEI. The germline V and J ends were trimmed by 6 bases and 3 bases, with 15 bases remaining between them. The CDR3 consists of 15 residues. The CDR3 here is CASSGTGMANQPQHF. CDR3 DNA sequence: TGTGCCAGCAGCGGTACAGGGATGGCCAATCAGCCCCAGCATTTT.

The chain links TRBV24-1 to TRBJ2-5; D could derive from TRBD1 or TRBD2 (5 bases each). Trimming took 9 bases from V and 1 from J, leaving 11 bases between them. Per the germline V gene, CDR1 is KGHDR and CDR2 is SFDVKD. The CDR3 covers 13 residues. The CDR3 coding sequence is TGTGCCACCTCAGGGACCGCCCAAGAGACCCAGTACTTC. Protein product: CATSGTAQETQYF.

The rearrangement joins TRBV20-1 to TRBJ2-7; either TRBD1 or TRBD2 may fit D (5 bases each). V lost 6 bases and J 3 bases, leaving 9 bases between the germline ends. CDR1 and CDR2 (germline): DFQATT, SNEGSKA (reference sequence). The CDR3 is 11 amino acids. The DNA of the CDR3 is TGCAGTGCCCGGGACGTCTACGAGCAGTACTTC. Its protein product is CSARDVYEQYF.